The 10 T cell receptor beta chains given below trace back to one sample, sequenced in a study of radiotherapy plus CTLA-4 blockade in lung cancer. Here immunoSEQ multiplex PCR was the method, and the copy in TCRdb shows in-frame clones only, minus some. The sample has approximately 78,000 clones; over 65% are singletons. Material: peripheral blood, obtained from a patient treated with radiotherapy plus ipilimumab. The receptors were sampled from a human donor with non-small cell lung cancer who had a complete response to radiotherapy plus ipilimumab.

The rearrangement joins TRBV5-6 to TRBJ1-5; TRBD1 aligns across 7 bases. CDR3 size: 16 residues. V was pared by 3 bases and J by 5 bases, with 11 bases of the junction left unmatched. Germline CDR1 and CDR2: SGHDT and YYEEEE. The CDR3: CASSSSSGTVDQPQHF. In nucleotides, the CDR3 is TGTGCCAGCAGCTCCTCGTCCGGGACAGTAGATCAGCCCCAGCATTTT.

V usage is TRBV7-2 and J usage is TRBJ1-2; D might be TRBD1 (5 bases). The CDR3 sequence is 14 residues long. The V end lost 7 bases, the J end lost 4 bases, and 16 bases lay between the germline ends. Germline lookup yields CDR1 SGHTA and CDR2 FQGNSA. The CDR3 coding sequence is TGTGCCAGCACTGTGCAGGGAAGGGTCTATGGCTACACCTTC. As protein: CASTVQGRVYGYTF.

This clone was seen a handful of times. The CDR3 coding sequence is TGTGCCAGCAGCCCGAGGCCTGAAGCTTTCTTT. Its protein product is CASSPRPEAFF. The chain is built from TRBV7-9 and TRBJ1-1; D not certain. The CDR3 loop spans 11 amino acids. Germline V CDR1 and CDR2: SEHNR, FQNEAQ (reference sequence). Trimming removed 5 bases at V and 6 bases at J, with 7 bases between.

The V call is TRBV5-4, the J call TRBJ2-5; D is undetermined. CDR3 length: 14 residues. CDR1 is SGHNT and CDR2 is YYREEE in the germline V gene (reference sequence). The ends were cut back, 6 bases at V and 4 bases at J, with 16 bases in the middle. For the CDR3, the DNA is TGTGCCAGCACCACCCATGAGGAACGAGAGACCCAGTACTTC. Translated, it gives CASTTHEERETQYF.

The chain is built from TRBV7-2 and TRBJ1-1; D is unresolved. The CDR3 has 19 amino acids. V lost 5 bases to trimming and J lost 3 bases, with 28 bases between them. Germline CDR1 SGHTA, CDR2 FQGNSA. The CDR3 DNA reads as TGTGCCAGCAGCCAGTCTCTGGGGAGGACCAGTATCCGTGACACTGAAGCTTTCTTT. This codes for CASSQSLGRTSIRDTEAFF.

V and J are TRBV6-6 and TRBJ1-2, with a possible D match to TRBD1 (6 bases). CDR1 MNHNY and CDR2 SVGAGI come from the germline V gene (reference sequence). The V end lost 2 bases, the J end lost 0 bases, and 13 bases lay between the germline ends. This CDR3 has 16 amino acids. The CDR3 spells CASSYPRDTANYGYTF. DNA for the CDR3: TGTGCCAGCAGTTACCCCCGGGACACAGCTAACTATGGCTACACCTTC.

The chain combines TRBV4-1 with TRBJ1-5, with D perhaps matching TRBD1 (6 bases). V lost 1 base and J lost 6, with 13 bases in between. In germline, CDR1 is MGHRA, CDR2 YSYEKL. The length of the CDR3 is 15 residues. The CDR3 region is CASSQGWGRSQPQHF. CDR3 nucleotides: TGCGCCAGCAGCCAAGGATGGGGGCGGTCTCAGCCCCAGCATTTT.

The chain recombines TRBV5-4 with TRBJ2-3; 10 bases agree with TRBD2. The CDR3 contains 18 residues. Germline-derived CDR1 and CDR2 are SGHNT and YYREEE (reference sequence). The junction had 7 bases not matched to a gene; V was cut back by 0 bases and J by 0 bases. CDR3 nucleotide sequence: TGTGCCAGCAGCTTGGAGCGGGAGGGACCTTCTAGCACAGATACGCAGTATTTT. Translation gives CASSLEREGPSSTDTQYF.

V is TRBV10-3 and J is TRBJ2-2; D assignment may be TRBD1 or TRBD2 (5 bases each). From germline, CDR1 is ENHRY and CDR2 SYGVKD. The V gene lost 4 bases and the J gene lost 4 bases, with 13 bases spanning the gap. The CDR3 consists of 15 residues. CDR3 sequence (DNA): TGTGCCATCAGTGTCCCGGGGCCTGTCACCGGGGAGCTGTTTTTT. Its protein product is CAISVPGPVTGELFF.

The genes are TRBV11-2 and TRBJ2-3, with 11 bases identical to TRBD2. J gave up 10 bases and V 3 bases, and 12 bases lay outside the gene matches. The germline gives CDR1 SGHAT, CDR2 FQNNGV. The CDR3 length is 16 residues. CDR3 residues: CASSFLAGGVLKSQYF. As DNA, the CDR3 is TGTGCCAGCAGCTTCCTAGCGGGAGGCGTCCTCAAATCGCAGTATTTT.